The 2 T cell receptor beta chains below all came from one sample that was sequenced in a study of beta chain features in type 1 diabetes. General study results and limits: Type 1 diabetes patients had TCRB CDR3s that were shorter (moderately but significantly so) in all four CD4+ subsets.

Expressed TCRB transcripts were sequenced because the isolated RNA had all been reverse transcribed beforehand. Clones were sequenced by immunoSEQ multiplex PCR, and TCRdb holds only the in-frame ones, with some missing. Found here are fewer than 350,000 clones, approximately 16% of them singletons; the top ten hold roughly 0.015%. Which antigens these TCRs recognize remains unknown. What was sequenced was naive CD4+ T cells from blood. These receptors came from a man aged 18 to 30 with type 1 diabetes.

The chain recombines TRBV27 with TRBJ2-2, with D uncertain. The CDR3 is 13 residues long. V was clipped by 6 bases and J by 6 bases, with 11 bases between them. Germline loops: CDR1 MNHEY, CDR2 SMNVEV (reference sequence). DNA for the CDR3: TGTGCCAGCAGAAGTCCGGGTGCCGGGGAGCTGTTTTTT. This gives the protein CASRSPGAGELFF.

The DNA of the CDR3 is TGCAGTGTAATTCGGGGTAATGAGCAGTTCTTC. This codes for CSVIRGNEQFF. V gene TRBV20-1 combines with J gene TRBJ2-1; tentatively, D is TRBD2 (5 bases). Trimming left V 7 bases short and J 7 bases short, with 11 bases between. The germline V gene encodes CDR1 DFQATT and CDR2 SNEGSKA (reference sequence). The CDR3 extends over 11 amino acids.